This T cell receptor (beta chain) was recorded in a study of cytomegalovirus exposure and HLA in healthy donors. Study findings and constraints: In a later analysis, TCR association rates varied by HLA locus: DRB1 most, HLA-C fewest.

To note about this clone: Its matching antigen is unknown.

There are 14 residues in the CDR3. Germline V gene sequence: CDR1 MNHNS, CDR2 SASEGT. The study ran its PCR with 60 Vbeta and 13 Jbeta primers. Assay used: immunoSEQ multiplex PCR; TCRdb lists only in-frame clones, some missing. In the table there are some 190,000 clones, around four fifths of which are singletons. This TCR was sampled from a man in his forties or fifties in good health and CMV-seropositive. The sequenced material came from PBMCs. This sequence joins TRBV6-1 and TRBJ2-5, with TRBD2 identical over 8 bases. TRBJ2-7 explains the end of the DNA better; the J call may be wrong. CDR3 amino acids: CAGGAGTRTYEQYF. CDR3 sequence (DNA): TGTGCCGGCGGAGCCGGGACTAGAACCTACGAGCAGTACTTC.